The 8 T cell receptor beta chains given below trace back to one sample, sequenced in a study of OX40 agonist ivuxolimab in advanced cancers. The assay was immunoSEQ multiplex PCR, and TCRdb's table has in-frame clones only and misses some. In the table there are some 86,000 clones, less than 95% of which are singletons. The sample here was CD4+ or CD8+ T cells sorted from blood, taken in a trial of the OX40 agonist ivuxolimab. The receptors were gathered from an adult with an advanced solid tumor such as melanoma, head and neck, liver or kidney cancer.

The chain couples TRBV7-9 to TRBJ2-4; the D is unclear. Looked up from germline, CDR1 is SEHNR and CDR2 is FQNEAQ (reference sequence). The CDR3 contains 15 residues. V was clipped by 5 bases and J by 0 bases, with 11 bases between them. CDR3 sequence (DNA): TGTGCCAGCAGCGCCCCAACCATAGCCAAAAACATTCAGTACTTC. Its translation: CASSAPTIAKNIQYF. Using reference TRBV7-9 and TRBJ2-4 for the parts outside the CDR3, the full variable domain is DTGVSQNPRHKITKRGQNVTFRCDPISEHNRLYWYRQTLGQGPEFLTYFQNEAQLEKSRLLSDRFSAERPKGSFSTLEIQRTEQGDSAMYLCASSAPTIAKNIQYFGAGTRLSVL.

The sample holds many counts of this clone. V is TRBV30 and J is TRBJ2-7; tentative D call: TRBD1 (7 bases). Trimming took 5 bases from V and 2 from J, leaving 16 bases between them. The CDR3 extends over 14 amino acids. CDR1 and CDR2 (germline): GTSNPN, SVGIG (reference sequence). The CDR3 loop reads CAWGRGTVTYEQYF. The CDR3 DNA reads as TGTGCCTGGGGTCGCGGGACAGTGACCTACGAGCAGTACTTC. The full variable domain, with the rest looked up from reference TRBV30 and TRBJ2-7, is SQTIHQWPATLVQPVGSPLSLECTVEGTSNPNLYWYRQAAGRGLQLLFYSVGIGQISSEVPQNLSASRPQDRQFILSSKKLLLSDSGFYLCAWGRGTVTYEQYFGPGTRLTVT.

The chain combines TRBV7-2 with TRBJ1-1, with 7 positions matching TRBD1. V dropped 5 bases and J dropped 1; count of bases not matched to a gene: 7. This CDR3 spans 15 amino acids. Germline V gives CDR1 SGHTA, CDR2 FQGNSA. CDR3 sequence reads: CASSPRQGRNTEAFF. The CDR3 coding sequence is TGTGCCAGCAGCCCACGACAGGGTCGGAACACTGAAGCTTTCTTT.

The chain couples TRBV7-2 to TRBJ2-5; 12 bases agree with TRBD2. The germline V gene has CDR1 SGHTA and CDR2 FQGNSA. J gave up 5 bases and V 6 bases, and 16 bases lay outside the gene matches. The CDR3 runs to 18 residues. The CDR3 bases are TGTGCCAGCAGATTACTAGCGGGGGGCCGGATCATGGGGGAGACCCAGTACTTC. Amino acid sequence: CASRLLAGGRIMGETQYF.

This clone was seen just once. The rearrangement links TRBV4-1 to TRBJ2-2, with D perhaps given as TRBD1 or TRBD2 (5 bases each). Germline lookup yields CDR1 MGHRA and CDR2 YSYEKL. The CDR3 extends over 18 amino acids. The ends were cut back, 5 bases at V and 1 base at J, with 20 bases in the middle. The CDR3 loop reads CASSGPGPTNVNTGELFF. For the CDR3, the DNA is TGCGCCAGCAGCGGACCGGGACCGACTAACGTGAACACCGGGGAGCTGTTTTTT.

This clone was counted only a few times. The J gene is TRBJ2-7, the V gene TRBV5-8, with 7 bases matching TRBD1. Per the germline V gene, CDR1 is SGHTS and CDR2 is YDEGEE. The CDR3 runs to 15 residues. After removal of 0 bases from V and 1 base from J, the junction contained 4 bases not matched to a gene. Written as DNA, the CDR3 is TGTGCCAGCAGCTTGGATTACAGGGGATCCTACGAGCAGTACGTC. Translated, it gives CASSLDYRGSYEQYV.

The chain combines TRBV6-5 with TRBJ2-1; no firm D call. The CDR3 spans 14 residues. Germline CDR1 is MNHEY and CDR2 is SVGAGI. V shed 2 bases and J shed 2 bases, with 7 bases lying between them. CDR3 sequence: CASSYTSTYNEQFF. The CDR3 nucleotides read TGTGCCAGCAGTTACACCAGTACCTACAATGAGCAGTTCTTC.

The chain combines TRBV11-3 with TRBJ2-1; no clear D. The CDR3 contains 13 residues. Germline values: CDR1 SGHNT, CDR2 YENEEA. The V and J ends lost 5 bases and 0 bases respectively, with 5 bases between them. The CDR3 DNA reads as TGTGCCAGCAGCCTTAGCTCCTACAATGAGCAGTTCTTC. Protein sequence: CASSLSSYNEQFF.